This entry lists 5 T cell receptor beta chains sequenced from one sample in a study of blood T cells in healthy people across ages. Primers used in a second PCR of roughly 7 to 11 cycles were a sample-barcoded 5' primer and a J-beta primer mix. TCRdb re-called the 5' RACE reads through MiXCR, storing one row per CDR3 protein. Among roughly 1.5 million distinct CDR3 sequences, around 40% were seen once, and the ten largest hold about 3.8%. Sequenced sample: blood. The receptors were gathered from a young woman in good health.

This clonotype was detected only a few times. In nucleotides, the CDR3 is TGTGCCAGCTGCGTTTACGGCGATCAGCCCCAGCATTTT. This codes for CASCVYGDQPQHF. The chain links TRBV6-2 or TRBV6-3 to TRBJ1-5; no definite D call. V dropped 8 bases and J dropped 5 bases, with 13 bases sitting between them. The CDR3 has 13 amino acids. The germline CDR1 and CDR2 sequences are MNHEY and SVGEGT.

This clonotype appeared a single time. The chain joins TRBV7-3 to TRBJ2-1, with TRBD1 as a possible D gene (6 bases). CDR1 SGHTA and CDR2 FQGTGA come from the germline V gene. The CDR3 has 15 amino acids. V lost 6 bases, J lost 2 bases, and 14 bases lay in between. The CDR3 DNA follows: TGTGCCAGCAGGGTGGACCGGGACACCTACAATGAGCAGTTCTTC. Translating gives CASRVDRDTYNEQFF.

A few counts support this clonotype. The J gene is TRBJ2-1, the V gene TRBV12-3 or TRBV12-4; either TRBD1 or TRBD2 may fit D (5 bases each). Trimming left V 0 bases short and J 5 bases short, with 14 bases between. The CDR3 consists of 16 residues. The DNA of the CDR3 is TGTGCCAGCAGTTTAGCCCGGGACCGCCAGGACAATGAGCAGTTCTTC. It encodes CASSLARDRQDNEQFF.

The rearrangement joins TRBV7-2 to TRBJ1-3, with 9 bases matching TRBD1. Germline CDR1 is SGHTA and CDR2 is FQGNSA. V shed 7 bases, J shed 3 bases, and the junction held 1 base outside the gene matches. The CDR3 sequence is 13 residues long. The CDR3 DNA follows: TGTGCCAGCAACAGGGGGCTTGGAAACACCATATATTTT. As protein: CASNRGLGNTIYF.

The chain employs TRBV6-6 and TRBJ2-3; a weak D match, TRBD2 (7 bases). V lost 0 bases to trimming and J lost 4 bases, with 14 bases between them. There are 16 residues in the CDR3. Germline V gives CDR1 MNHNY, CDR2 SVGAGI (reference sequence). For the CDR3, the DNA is TGTGCCAGCAGTTACTCGATGGGGGGGCTCCCAGATACGCAGTATTTT. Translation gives CASSYSMGGLPDTQYF.